The sequence of this T cell receptor beta chain was determined in a study of blood T cell repertoires in COVID-19. At the level of the study: Samples representing acute and convalescent COVID-19 were sourced from the United States, Italy and Spain.

Participants had their cohort set by participant-reported clinical history. The germline V gene has CDR1 LGHNA and CDR2 YSLEER. This CDR3 spans 17 amino acids. The J segment lost 8 bases and the V segment lost 0 bases, leaving 14 bases of the junction unmatched. This clone is a singleton in its sample. Per the study methods: Cell counts per sample came from amplifying reference gene primers. TCRdb's copy holds only in-frame clones and misses some; the assay was immunoSEQ multiplex PCR. V, J and clone size are those of that table, while D and trimming were read from the DNA. Here the sample spans some 300,000 clones, about 90% being singletons.

The chain links TRBV4-3 to TRBJ1-2; 8 nucleotides match TRBD1. Specimen: PBMCs or T cells enriched from blood (not recorded which). The source is a woman under 40 who had recovered from COVID-19. CDR3 in amino acids: CASSQEWWGPRGHGYTF. For the CDR3, the DNA is TGCGCCAGCAGCCAAGAATGGTGGGGACCCAGGGGGCACGGCTACACCTTC.